This T cell receptor beta chain derives from a study of CD4 T cells in relation to SARS-CoV-2 and coronaviruses. Study background: TCR beta CDR3s were sequenced after roughly nine-day antigen culture of PBMCs.

Assay used: immunoSEQ multiplex PCR; TCRdb lists only in-frame clones, some missing. The sample records some 21,000 clones, over 65% being singletons. The unexposed donors gave CD4+ T cells in about 2011-2019, prior to COVID-19. The cells were cultured for approximately ten days before CD4+ T cells were isolated. Worth noting for this clone: Its antigen is as yet unknown.

Sample: CD4+ T cells from PBMCs, cultured in vitro. The TCR sequence derives from a human donor in good health.

The CDR3 spells CAWGQGPNQPQHF. The DNA of the CDR3 is TGTGCCTGGGGACAGGGGCCCAATCAGCCCCAGCATTTT. This chain links TRBV30 with TRBJ1-5, with TRBD1 matching over 9 bases. Germline trimming cut 5 bases from V and 3 bases from J; bases unmatched to any gene: 2. Germline V gives CDR1 GTSNPN, CDR2 SVGIG (reference sequence). The CDR3 contains 13 residues.